A selection of T cell receptor beta chains follows, all from one sample in a study of cytomegalovirus exposure and HLA in healthy donors. Assay used: immunoSEQ multiplex PCR; TCRdb lists only in-frame clones, some missing. The profile shows 70,000 to 75,000 clones, 90% to 95% of them singletons. Sequenced input: PBMCs. These receptor sequences come from a woman younger than 30 in good health and CMV-seropositive. CDR3s include the opening cysteine and the closing phenylalanine or tryptophan. D genes are given only for firm matches. A row's size may be missing; if present it is once, few, many or a size class.

clone_size d_call j_call v_call cdr3_nt cdr3_aa
- TRBD1 TRBJ2-1 TRBV11-2 TGTGCCACCAGACAGGGGACCGGCCACAATGAGCAGTTCTTC CATRQGTGHNEQFF
- - TRBJ1-5 TRBV18 TGTGCCAGCTCCAGGGCAGGTTCGAATAGCAATCAGCCCCAGCATTTT CASSRAGSNSNQPQHF
- - TRBJ1-2 TRBV5-1 TGCGCCAGCAGCGGGGCAGTACAAGGGAACTATGGCTACACCTTC CASSGAVQGNYGYTF
- TRBD1 TRBJ1-2 TRBV6-5 TGTGCCAGCAGTTACCGGGACAGGGGTTTTGGCTACACCTTC CASSYRDRGFGYTF
- - TRBJ2-5 TRBV6-1 TGTGCCAGCGGAGTCCTGGAGACCCAGTACTTC CASGVLETQYF
- TRBD1 TRBJ2-3 TRBV10-3 TGTGCCATCAGTCGTTACAGGGGGCAACGTCTCCAGACAGATACGCAGTATTTT CAISRYRGQRLQTDTQYF
- TRBD1 TRBJ2-3 TRBV7-9 TGTGCCAGCAGCTTAGGGGGACAGTTTAGCACAGATACGCAGTATTTT CASSLGGQFSTDTQYF
- - TRBJ2-1 TRBV5-1 TGCGCCAGCAGCTTGGATCTGGGCCTCAACAATGAGCAGTTCTTC CASSLDLGLNNEQFF
- TRBD2 TRBJ2-7 TRBV5-1 TGCGCCAGCAGCTGGGATACGACTAGCGGGAGGGGGCAGTACTTC CASSWDTTSGRGQYF
- - TRBJ2-2 TRBV10-1 TGCGCCAGCAGTGAGGTTTGGGCCAGGGATAACACCGGGGAGCTGTTTTTT CASSEVWARDNTGELFF
- TRBD1 TRBJ1-6 TRBV28 TGTGCCAGCAGTTTAAGTCGCGGGACAGGGTTATGGCCCCTCCACTTT CASSLSRGTGLWPLHF
- - TRBJ1-6 TRBV4-1 TGCGCCAGCAGATCCCGGGACACCGATAATTCACCCCTCCACTTT CASRSRDTDNSPLHF
- TRBD2 TRBJ2-2 TRBV19 TGTGCCAGTAGTCCCGGAGCAAGGACTAGCGGGACCGGGGAGCTGTTTTTT CASSPGARTSGTGELFF
once - TRBJ1-1 TRBV5-6 TGTGCCAGCAGCTTGGTGAGATTGAACACTGAAGCTTTCTTT CASSLVRLNTEAFF
- TRBD1 TRBJ1-4 TRBV5-1 TGCGCCAGCAGCTTGGCCGGAACAGGGGTTAATGAAAAACTGTTTTTT CASSLAGTGVNEKLFF
- - TRBJ1-4 TRBV18 TGTGCCAGCTCACCGCTCGCAGGGGACGAAAAACTGTTTTTT CASSPLAGDEKLFF
- - TRBJ1-5 TRBV6-6 TGTGCCAGCAGTTACGGTCAGGGAGGGGGCAATCAGCCCCAGCATTTT CASSYGQGGGNQPQHF
- TRBD1 TRBJ1-4 TRBV30 TGTGCCTGGAGCGAACAGGGGGCGGGAGAAAAACTGTTTTTT CAWSEQGAGEKLFF
- - TRBJ2-7 TRBV2 TGTGCCAGCAGTGAAGCCCCGAGGGGGTACGAGCAGTACTTC CASSEAPRGYEQYF
- - TRBJ2-2 TRBV11-3 TGTGCCAGCAGCTCAGGCCGGACAACCACCGGGGAGCTGTTTTTT CASSSGRTTTGELFF
- - TRBJ1-3 TRBV10-2 TGCGCCAGCAGTGAGTACGAACTTTCCTCTGGAAACACCATATATTTT CASSEYELSSGNTIYF
- TRBD1 TRBJ1-1 TRBV6-5 TGTGCCAGCAGTAGGACAGGGGATACTGAAGCTTTCTTT CASSRTGDTEAFF
- TRBD1 TRBJ1-2 TRBV5-1 TGCGCCAGCAGCATAGGGACAGGGCCTGGCTACACCTTC CASSIGTGPGYTF
- TRBD2 TRBJ2-1 TRBV5-8 TGTGCCAGCAGCTTGCCAGCGGGGGACCCAAGGGATGAGCAGTTCTTC CASSLPAGDPRDEQFF
once - TRBJ1-2 TRBV28 TGTGCCAGCAGTTCCCCGAGGACGGGAGCTAACTATGGCTACACCTTC CASSSPRTGANYGYTF
- TRBD1 TRBJ1-1 TRBV5-1 TGCGCCAGCAGTCGCCAGGGGGGTCCGAACACTGAAGCTTTCTTT CASSRQGGPNTEAFF
- - TRBJ2-3 TRBV7-9 TGTGCCAGCACCCAAATAGATACGCAGTATTTT CASTQIDTQYF
- TRBD1 TRBJ2-7 TRBV4-1 TGCGCCAGCAGCCAAGGGATGGGACAGGGGGCGGGAGAGCAGTACTTC CASSQGMGQGAGEQYF
- TRBD1 TRBJ2-4 TRBV13 TGTGCCAGCAGCTTAGTTAGCGGAGGGACAGGGTTGAGCATTCAGTACTTC CASSLVSGGTGLSIQYF
- - TRBJ2-7 TRBV5-8 TGTGCCAGCAGTTTCCGACTTGGCTACGAGCAGTACTTC CASSFRLGYEQYF
- TRBD1 TRBJ1-1 TRBV25-1 TGTGCCAGCAGGGAGACAGGGGTCTTTACTGAAGCTTTCTTT CASRETGVFTEAFF
- TRBD1 TRBJ1-2 TRBV28 TGTGCCAGCAGAACGGGACAGGGGGACGGCTACACCTTC CASRTGQGDGYTF
- - TRBJ1-2 TRBV5-8 TGTGCCAGCAGCCCCAGCCGGACAGATGGCTACACCTTC CASSPSRTDGYTF
- - TRBJ1-1 TRBV7-9 TGTGCCAGCAGCTTAAGGCGGGATACTGAAGCTTTCTTT CASSLRRDTEAFF
- TRBD1 TRBJ2-5 TRBV28 TGTGCCAGCAGTTCACTGGACCTACAGGGGCAAGAGACCCAGTACTTC CASSSLDLQGQETQYF
- - TRBJ2-2 TRBV2 TGTGCCAGCAGTGCCCTAGCGAACACCGGGGAGCTGTTTTTT CASSALANTGELFF
once - TRBJ1-1 TRBV29-1 TGCAGCGTTCCTCACCAGTACACTGAAGCTTTCTTT CSVPHQYTEAFF
- TRBD2 TRBJ2-5 TRBV4-1 TGCGCCAGCAGCCAAGTAGCGGGGAGGGAGACCCAGTACTTC CASSQVAGRETQYF
- TRBD1 TRBJ1-2 TRBV7-2 TGTGCCAGCAGCTTTGGACAGGATTCCCGGTTAAGTGGCTACACCTTC CASSFGQDSRLSGYTF
- TRBD1 TRBJ2-5 TRBV25-1 TGTGCCAGCAGTGGCTGGACAGGGGTGGAGGAGACCCAGTACTTC CASSGWTGVEETQYF
- - TRBJ1-2 TRBV5-6 TGTGCCAGCAGCTTTACAGGGATCGGGTTTAATGGCTACACCTTC CASSFTGIGFNGYTF
- - TRBJ1-5 TRBV19 TGTGCCAGTAGAGACGCAGGGGGCAATCAGCCCCAGCATTTT CASRDAGGNQPQHF
- - TRBJ2-2 TRBV5-1 TGCGCCAGCAGCTTGGGTCATGTGAACACCGGGGAGCTGTTTTTT CASSLGHVNTGELFF
- TRBD1 TRBJ1-5 TRBV9 TGTGCCAGCAGCGCCGGGGACAGTAGCAATCAGCCCCAGCATTTT CASSAGDSSNQPQHF
- TRBD2 TRBJ2-7 TRBV7-9 TGTGCCAGCAGCCTCAGCGGGACTAGCGGGATTCACGGGGAGCAGTACTTC CASSLSGTSGIHGEQYF
- - TRBJ2-7 TRBV28 TGTGCCAGCAGTTTCTCCAGAACAGGCGAGCAGTACTTC CASSFSRTGEQYF
once - TRBJ2-2 TRBV12-2 TGTGCAAGTCGCCCCACCCGGGACTTTTGCACCGGGGAGCTGTTTTTT CASRPTRDFCTGELFF
- - TRBJ1-1 TRBV1 TGCACCAGCAGCCAAGTCGAGTACAGGGATGGGAACACTGAAGCTTTCTTT CTSSQVEYRDGNTEAFF
- - TRBJ1-6 TRBV27 TGTGCCAGCAGTTTAACAGGGAGGGATAATTCACCCCTCCACTTT CASSLTGRDNSPLHF
- TRBD2 TRBJ2-6 TRBV28 TGTGCCAGCAGCGCGGGGGGGTCTGGGGCCAACGTCCTGACTTTC CASSAGGSGANVLTF
- TRBD2 TRBJ2-1 TRBV4-1 TGCGCCAGCAGCCTTTCGGGAGGAAGGGACAATGAGCAGTTCTTC CASSLSGGRDNEQFF
- TRBD2 TRBJ2-7 TRBV7-9 TGTGCCAGCAGCTTACCCGGGGAGGGCTACGAGCAGTACTTC CASSLPGEGYEQYF
once TRBD2 TRBJ2-1 TRBV27 TGTGCCAGCAGTTCGGGACTAGCGGGAAATGAGCAGTTCTTC CASSSGLAGNEQFF
- TRBD2 TRBJ2-1 TRBV7-9 TGTGCCAGCAGCTTAGGTACCGGGACTAGCGGGGACAATGAGCAGTTCTTC CASSLGTGTSGDNEQFF
once TRBD1 TRBJ1-2 TRBV5-4 TGTGCCAGCACCAGGACAGGGGAGAATGGCTACACCTTC CASTRTGENGYTF